The 10 T cell receptor beta chains below all came from one sample that was sequenced in a study of identical twins. TCRdb ran MiXCR on the 5' RACE reads and lists one entry per CDR3 protein. The sample yields under 900,000 distinct CDR3 sequences, approximately 18% seen once. The sample was also reused in another study, on T cells expressing NK-cell markers.

The material sequenced was PBMCs. The source of these receptors is a woman aged 18-30 years in good health.

This clonotype was found many times. V usage is TRBV5-1 and J usage is TRBJ2-5; D remains ambiguous. The CDR3 covers 15 residues. The germline V and J ends were trimmed by 5 bases and 2 bases, with 16 bases remaining between them. From germline, CDR1 is SGHRS and CDR2 YFSETQ. The CDR3 sequence: CASRLVAGPQETQYF. Written as DNA, the CDR3 is TGCGCCAGCAGACTTGTGGCCGGCCCTCAAGAGACCCAGTACTTC.

The chain joins TRBV6-2 or TRBV6-3 to TRBJ2-3; D is uncertain. This CDR3 has 12 amino acids. Germline V gene lookup returns CDR1 MNHEY and CDR2 SVGEGT. Trimming took 6 bases from V and 7 from J, leaving 11 bases between them. This CDR3 reads CASRSLSHTQYF. The CDR3 DNA reads TGTGCCAGCAGGTCACTAAGCCATACGCAGTATTTT.

The CDR3 bases are TGTGCCAGCAGCGCAGGACAGGGGCGGTCCACTGAAGCTTTCTTT. This sequence encodes CASSAGQGRSTEAFF. The J gene is TRBJ1-1, the V gene TRBV7-2; 9 nucleotides line up with TRBD1. V dropped 5 bases and J dropped 4; count of bases not matched to a gene: 8. There are 15 residues in the CDR3. CDR1 and CDR2 from the germline V gene are SGHTA and FQGNSA.

The chain links TRBV10-3 to TRBJ2-2; 10 bases are a match to TRBD2. There are 15 residues in the CDR3. The germline V gene has CDR1 ENHRY and CDR2 SYGVKD. The V segment lost 5 bases and the J segment 2 bases; nucleotides outside the gene matches: 2. The CDR3: CAISSSGSNTGELFF. The CDR3 coding sequence is TGTGCCATCAGTTCTAGCGGGAGCAACACCGGGGAGCTGTTTTTT.

Here the CDR3 reads CASSLTGESNTGELFF. CDR3 in DNA: TGTGCCAGCAGCTTAACGGGGGAAAGTAACACCGGGGAGCTGTTTTTT. The chain employs TRBV7-3 and TRBJ2-2; TRBD1 or TRBD2 may be the D gene (5 bases each). The V gene lost 0 bases and the J gene lost 2 bases, with 10 bases spanning the gap. This CDR3 spans 16 amino acids. In germline, CDR1 is SGHTA, CDR2 FQGTGA. The variable domain in full, completed from reference TRBV7-3 and TRBJ2-2, reads GAGVSQTPSNKVTEKGKYVELRCDPISGHTALYWYRQSLGQGPEFLIYFQGTGAADDSGLPNDRFFAVRPEGSVSTLKIQRTERGDSAVYLCASSLTGESNTGELFFGEGSRLTVL.

This clonotype was picked up a small number of times. The rearrangement joins TRBV12-3 or TRBV12-4 to TRBJ1-1; no clear D gene. The germline V and J ends were trimmed by 5 bases and 2 bases, with 9 bases remaining between them. The CDR3 has 13 residues. The CDR3 DNA reads as TGTGCCAGCAGTCAGATGGATAACACTGAAGCTTTCTTT. It translates to CASSQMDNTEAFF.

The chain carries TRBV27 and TRBJ2-2; D perhaps matches TRBD1 (5 bases). CDR3 size: 15 residues. Germline lookup yields CDR1 MNHEY and CDR2 SMNVEV (reference sequence). V gave up 7 bases and J gave up 1 base, with 13 bases separating them. The DNA for the CDR3 is TGTGCCAGCATTAGTTGGCAGGGGAACACCGGGGAGCTGTTTTTT. Protein: CASISWQGNTGELFF.

The chain has TRBV5-1 and TRBJ2-1; 10 nucleotides match TRBD2. This CDR3 has 17 residues. Germline V gives CDR1 SGHRS, CDR2 YFSETQ. The V gene end was trimmed by 2 bases and the J gene end by 3 bases; junction bases not matched to a gene: 8. The CDR3 loop is CASSFFQREGLYNEQFF. Written as DNA, the CDR3 is TGCGCCAGCAGCTTTTTCCAGCGGGAGGGCCTCTACAATGAGCAGTTCTTC.

This clonotype was observed a few times. The V gene is TRBV20-1, the J gene TRBJ2-1; 7 bases are shared with TRBD2. V shed 6 bases, J shed 4 bases, and the junction held 9 bases outside the gene matches. This CDR3 is built from 14 residues. CDR1 DFQATT and CDR2 SNEGSKA come from the germline V gene (reference sequence). The CDR3, as DNA: TGCAGTGCAAGCGTGGGGGGGGGATACAATGAGCAGTTCTTC. It is translated as CSASVGGGYNEQFF.

In this sample, this clonotype turned up a few times. This sequence joins TRBV7-9 and TRBJ2-3, with a tentative D call TRBD1 (5 bases). CDR3 length equals 13 residues. V was cut by 5 bases and J by 3 bases, with 9 bases left in between. The germline gives CDR1 SEHNR, CDR2 FQNEAQ (reference sequence). CDR3 nucleotide sequence: TGTGCCAGCAGCGACCGACAGACAGATACGCAGTATTTT. Protein product: CASSDRQTDTQYF.